At least ten counts were recorded for the clone carrying this T cell receptor (beta chain). The sample comes from a study of T cell repertoires in cytomegalovirus infection. TCRdb redid the calling of the reads with MiXCR, one entry per CDR3 protein. The table records a few hundred thousand distinct CDR3 sequences, about a sixth of them present only once. This receptor was identified in a human donor in good health (CMV status not recorded). Some clones in this sample may be carry-over from other donors' samples. Sequenced material: PBMCs.

The CDR3 region has the DNA TGTGCCGGACAGGGGGTGGGCACAGATACGCAGTATTTT. Translated: CAGQGVGTDTQYF. V usage is TRBV2 and J usage is TRBJ2-3, with TRBD1 matching over 10 bases. From germline, CDR1 is SNHLY and CDR2 FYNNEI. V lost 11 bases and J lost 1; bases outside the gene matches: 3. This CDR3 contains 13 residues. The complete variable domain, with remaining parts taken from reference TRBV2 and TRBJ2-3, reads EPEVTQTPSHQVTQMGQEVILRCVPISNHLYFYWYRQILGQKVEFLVSFYNNEISEKSEIFDDQFSVERPDGSNFTLKIRSTKLEDSAMYFCAGQGVGTDTQYFGPGTRLTVL.